The 5 T cell receptor beta chains presented below share a single source sample, sequenced in a study of shared clonotypes between healthy human individuals. Sequenced by immunoSEQ multiplex PCR; TCRdb stores in-frame clones only, minus some. The table lists fewer than 400,000 clones, roughly 70% of them singletons. Sequencing was performed on memory CD4+ T cells sorted from blood. The subset: CD45RA-negative fraction. Receptors were obtained from a man under 40 in good health.

This sequence joins TRBV19 and TRBJ2-2, with a possible D match to TRBD1 (5 bases). Trimming removed 4 bases at V and 6 bases at J, with 9 bases between. The CDR3 extends over 13 amino acids. Germline-derived CDR1 and CDR2 are LNHDA and SQIVND (reference sequence). CDR3 nucleotides: TGTGCCAGTAGTAACCGACAGCCCGGGGAGCTGTTTTTT. It translates to CASSNRQPGELFF.

This chain links TRBV5-1 with TRBJ2-1; D ambiguous. Germline loops: CDR1 SGHRS, CDR2 YFSETQ. V was cut by 3 bases and J by 5 bases, with 12 bases left in between. The CDR3 has 14 residues. The DNA of the CDR3 is TGCGCCAGCAGCTCCCGCGGCGCTAACAATGAGCAGTTCTTC. Residues: CASSSRGANNEQFF.

The V and J genes are TRBV7-8 and TRBJ2-4, with D hard to call. Looked up from germline, CDR1 is SGHVS and CDR2 is FQNEAQ. With 8 bases removed from V and 0 bases from J, the gap between germline ends came to 8 bases. The CDR3 has 13 amino acids. CDR3 in DNA: TGTGCCAGCTTTGAGCCAGCCAAAAACATTCAGTACTTC. This translates into CASFEPAKNIQYF.

In its sample, this clone was seen a few times. The chain uses TRBV5-5 and TRBJ1-1, with D possibly TRBD1 on 5 matching bases. The germline CDR1 and CDR2 sequences are SGHKS and YYEKEE (reference sequence). CDR3 size: 14 residues. The ends were cut back, 0 bases at V and 1 base at J, with 7 bases in the middle. In DNA form, the CDR3 reads TGTGCCAGCAGCTTGGCCACAGGGAACACTGAAGCTTTCTTT. Its protein product is CASSLATGNTEAFF. The variable domain in full, with the rest retrieved from reference TRBV5-5 and TRBJ1-1, is DAGVTQSPTHLIKTRGQQVTLRCSPISGHKSVSWYQQVLGQGPQFIFQYYEKEERGRGNFPDRFSARQFPNYSSELNVNALLLGDSALYLCASSLATGNTEAFFGQGTRLTVV.

V gene TRBV6-1 combines with J gene TRBJ1-3; D uncertain. This CDR3 contains 15 residues. Germline V gives CDR1 MNHNS, CDR2 SASEGT. V was trimmed by 3 bases and J by 4 bases, leaving 13 bases between them. CDR3 DNA: TGTGCCAGCAGTGACTTCGGGCGACGCGGAAACACCATATATTTT. This translates into CASSDFGRRGNTIYF.